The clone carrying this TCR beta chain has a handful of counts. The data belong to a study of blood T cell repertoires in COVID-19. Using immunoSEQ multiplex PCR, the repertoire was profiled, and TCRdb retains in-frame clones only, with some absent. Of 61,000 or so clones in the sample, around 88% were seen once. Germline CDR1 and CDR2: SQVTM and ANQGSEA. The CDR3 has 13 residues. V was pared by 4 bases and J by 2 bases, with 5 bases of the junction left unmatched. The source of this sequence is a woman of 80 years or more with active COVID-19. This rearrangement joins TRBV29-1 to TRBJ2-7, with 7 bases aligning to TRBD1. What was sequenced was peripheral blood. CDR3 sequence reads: CSVARQGAYEQYF. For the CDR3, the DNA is TGCAGCGTTGCTAGACAGGGTGCCTACGAGCAGTACTTC.